Following are 32 T cell receptor beta chains from one sample sequenced in a study of control samples from healthy donors and cancer patients. The data were produced by immunoSEQ multiplex PCR, yet TCRdb's version contains in-frame clones alone and is incomplete. This table has more than 50,000 clones, 90% appearing once. Sequencing used PBMCs. These receptors were collected from a woman in her forties or fifties with colorectal cancer.

V gene TRBV6-5 combines with J gene TRBJ2-7, with D perhaps matching TRBD2 (6 bases). The germline V gene has CDR1 MNHEY and CDR2 SVGAGI. The CDR3 totals 14 residues. Trimming took 6 bases from V and 9 from J, leaving 21 bases between them. The CDR3 here is CASSSLANRIGQYF. Here the CDR3 DNA reads TGTGCCAGCAGCTCCCTAGCGAATCGGATAGGGCAGTACTTC.

This chain connects TRBV5-4 to TRBJ1-4; no definite D call. Germline V gives CDR1 SGHNT, CDR2 YYREEE (reference sequence). CDR3 length: 14 residues. V lost 0 bases to trimming and J lost 6 bases, with 9 bases between them. The CDR3 coding sequence is TGTGCCAGCAGCTTGGGGGCGAGGGATGAAAAACTGTTTTTT. Its protein is CASSLGARDEKLFF.

The chain is built from TRBV6-5 and TRBJ2-1, with 8 nucleotides matching TRBD1. CDR1 is MNHEY and CDR2 is SVGAGI in the germline V gene. CDR3 length: 15 amino acids. After removal of 6 bases from V and 0 bases from J, the junction contained 4 bases not matched to a gene. Here the CDR3 reads CASRAGQVSYNEQFF. The CDR3 DNA is TGTGCCAGCAGGGCGGGACAGGTCTCCTACAATGAGCAGTTCTTC.

The V gene is TRBV5-4, the J gene TRBJ1-2; no clear D gene. The germline V gene encodes CDR1 SGHNT and CDR2 YYREEE (reference sequence). The V gene lost 0 bases and the J gene lost 7 bases, with 16 bases spanning the gap. The CDR3 consists of 15 residues. CDR3 in amino acids: CASSLGPWEGGGYTF. The CDR3, as DNA: TGTGCCAGCAGCTTGGGACCCTGGGAGGGCGGTGGCTACACCTTC.

This chain joins TRBV19 and TRBJ2-1; 7 positions match TRBD2. Per germline, CDR1 LNHDA and CDR2 SQIVND (reference sequence). V lost 3 bases and J lost 0; bases outside the gene matches: 5. The CDR3 has 16 amino acids. The CDR3 protein is CASSIGGGSSYNEQFF. DNA for the CDR3: TGTGCCAGTAGTATTGGGGGGGGGAGCTCCTACAATGAGCAGTTCTTC.

The CDR3 here is CASRYGGEQFF. CDR3 in DNA: TGTGCCAGCAGGTATGGCGGTGAGCAGTTCTTC. The rearrangement joins TRBV12-3 or TRBV12-4 to TRBJ2-1; D is undetermined. Trimming pared 6 bases from V and 9 bases from J, leaving 9 bases between. The CDR3 extends over 11 amino acids.

This chain uses TRBV9 with TRBJ2-3, with 9 bases that match TRBD1. The junction had 7 bases not matched to a gene; V was cut back by 3 bases and J by 5 bases. Per the germline V gene, CDR1 is SGDLS and CDR2 is YYNGEE. There are 15 residues in the CDR3. The CDR3 loop reads CASSAQGASRDTQYF. CDR3 sequence (DNA): TGTGCCAGCAGCGCACAGGGGGCTTCCAGAGATACGCAGTATTTT. Using reference TRBV9 and TRBJ2-3 for the parts outside the CDR3, the full variable domain is DSGVTQTPKHLITATGQRVTLRCSPRSGDLSVYWYQQSLDQGLQFLIQYYNGEERAKGNILERFSAQQFPDLHSELNLSSLELGDSALYFCASSAQGASRDTQYFGPGTRLTVL.

This chain links TRBV12-3 or TRBV12-4 with TRBJ2-2; D remains ambiguous. V lost 4 bases and J 5 bases, leaving 8 bases between the germline ends. This CDR3 has 13 residues. The CDR3 sequence is CASSYRKTGELFF. Here the CDR3 DNA reads TGTGCCAGCAGTTATAGGAAAACCGGGGAGCTGTTTTTT.

The chain has TRBV6-5 and TRBJ1-4, with TRBD1 as a possible D gene (5 bases). Germline CDR1 and CDR2: MNHEY and SVGAGI. This CDR3 has 14 residues. The ends were cut back, 6 bases at V and 4 bases at J, with 12 bases in the middle. The CDR3, as DNA: TGTGCCAGCAGGACGGGACGGAGTAATGAAAAACTGTTTTTT. It is translated as CASRTGRSNEKLFF.

V gene TRBV5-1 combines with J gene TRBJ2-5, with D unresolved. CDR1 and CDR2 (germline): SGHRS, YFSETQ. This CDR3 region has 13 residues. V was pared by 0 bases and J by 1 base, with 4 bases between. CDR3 nucleotide sequence: TGCGCCAGCAGCTTGGACAGCCAAGAGACCCAGTACTTC. The encoded protein is CASSLDSQETQYF.

The DNA of the CDR3 is TGTGCCAGCAGCGTTCAGGTCCAAAAAAATCAGCCCCAGCATTTT. Translating it yields CASSVQVQKNQPQHF. V gene TRBV4-2 combines with J gene TRBJ1-5; D gene uncertain. In germline, CDR1 is LGHNA, CDR2 YNFKEQ. This CDR3 comprises 15 residues. Trimming took 5 bases from V and 4 from J, leaving 15 bases between them.

The chain carries TRBV3-1 (or the pseudogene TRBV3-2) and TRBJ2-3; 8 positions match TRBD1. Germline V gene data show CDR1 as LGHDT and CDR2 as YNNKEL (reference sequence). The CDR3 extends over 17 amino acids. The trim removed 3 bases at V and 4 bases at J, leaving 12 bases unmatched. In DNA, the CDR3 is TGTGCCAGCAGCCAGGACAGGGCAGCGGTTCGGGCAGATACGCAGTATTTT. Its translation: CASSQDRAAVRADTQYF.

V is TRBV5-1 and J is TRBJ1-4; D call uncertain. Trimming took off 3 bases at V and 0 bases at J, with 9 bases between the two ends. The CDR3 runs to 15 residues. Germline V gene data show CDR1 as SGHRS and CDR2 as YFSETQ. The chain's CDR3 is CASSSTPATNEKLFF. The CDR3 DNA reads as TGCGCCAGCAGCTCGACGCCTGCAACTAATGAAAAACTGTTTTTT.

The CDR3 nucleotides are TGTGCCAGCAGTTACTCGCCAGGGGGCTCTGGCTATGGCTACACCTTC. Translated, it gives CASSYSPGGSGYGYTF. The chain recombines TRBV6-5 with TRBJ1-2, with TRBD1 matching 8 bases. Germline loops: CDR1 MNHEY, CDR2 SVGAGI. The CDR3 has 16 residues. V lost 0 bases, J lost 4 bases, and 7 bases stayed unmatched.

The genes are TRBV5-1 and TRBJ1-6, with D possibly matching TRBD1 (6 bases). Germline CDR1 is SGHRS and CDR2 is YFSETQ. Trimming shortened V by 0 bases and J by 7 bases, and 8 bases separated the two germline ends. CDR3 length equals 14 residues. The CDR3 reads CASSLEGVNSPLHF. CDR3 bases: TGCGCCAGCAGCTTGGAGGGGGTGAATTCACCCCTCCACTTT.

This chain connects TRBV19 to TRBJ1-4; perhaps TRBD1 as D (5 bases). V was pared by 6 bases and J by 3 bases, with 11 bases between. Germline CDR1 LNHDA, CDR2 SQIVND (reference sequence). The CDR3 runs to 14 residues. CDR3 loop: CASSPTAPNEKLFF. The CDR3 DNA reads as TGTGCCAGTAGCCCGACAGCACCTAATGAAAAACTGTTTTTT.

This clone showed up just a few times. V and J are TRBV29-1 and TRBJ2-5; D uncertain. Germline V lookup: CDR1 SQVTM, CDR2 ANQGSEA. Trimming took off 3 bases at V and 5 bases at J, with 13 bases between the two ends. The CDR3 sequence is 13 residues long. CDR3 in amino acids: CSVEAALEETQYF. The CDR3 region has the DNA TGCAGCGTTGAGGCTGCCCTCGAGGAGACCCAGTACTTC. Full variable domain (rest looked up from reference TRBV29-1 and TRBJ2-5): SAVISQKPSRDICQRGTSLTIQCQVDSQVTMMFWYRQQPGQSLTLIATANQGSEATYESGFVIDKFPISRPNLTFSTLTVSNMSPEDSSIYLCSVEAALEETQYFGPGTRLLVL.

This clone showed up just a few times. The rearrangement joins TRBV6-5 to TRBJ1-1, with unresolved D. The CDR3 totals 13 residues. Germline CDR1 MNHEY, CDR2 SVGAGI. The V end was cut by 6 bases, the J end by 2 bases, with 10 bases between. CDR3 residues: CASSPWENTEAFF. The CDR3 DNA is TGTGCCAGCAGCCCATGGGAAAACACTGAAGCTTTCTTT.

The V gene is TRBV30, the J gene TRBJ1-6, with D perhaps TRBD1 (6 bases). Germline CDR1 and CDR2: GTSNPN and SVGIG (reference sequence). Trimming cost V 4 bases and J 9 bases, with 22 bases left between them. This CDR3 spans 16 amino acids. CDR3 nucleotides: TGTGCCTGGACAACCACCAGGGGTGGGTTCCCTTCACCCCTCCACTTT. It is translated as CAWTTTRGGFPSPLHF.

The genes are TRBV27 and TRBJ2-2; D gene uncertain. Germline CDR1 reads MNHEY; CDR2 reads SMNVEV (reference sequence). V dropped 5 bases and J dropped 6 bases, with 10 bases sitting between them. CDR3 length: 13 amino acids. CDR3 in amino acids: CASSLGGAGELFF. As DNA, the CDR3 is TGTGCCAGCAGTCTGGGTGGTGCCGGGGAGCTGTTTTTT.

The chain recombines TRBV6-5 with TRBJ2-7; 9 bases agree with TRBD1. Trimming removed 0 bases from V and 6 bases from J; junction bases left unmatched: 9. The CDR3 length is 16 residues. In germline, CDR1 is MNHEY, CDR2 SVGAGI. The CDR3 spells CASSYSTRDRVSEQYF. In DNA, the CDR3 is TGTGCCAGCAGTTACTCGACTCGGGACAGGGTCTCCGAGCAGTACTTC.

CDR3 bases: TGTGCCAGTACGGCGAGGGGACAAGGTGAGCAGTTCTTC. As protein: CASTARGQGEQFF. The chain joins TRBV19 to TRBJ2-1, with a weak D call TRBD1 (6 bases). Germline V gene sequence: CDR1 LNHDA, CDR2 SQIVND (reference sequence). V lost 7 bases and J lost 9, with 16 bases in between. This CDR3 comprises 13 residues.

The genes are TRBV18 and TRBJ1-2; a weak D match, TRBD1 (6 bases). Trimming cost V 0 bases and J 0 bases, with 8 bases left between them. The CDR3 is 15 residues long. Looked up from germline, CDR1 is KGHSH and CDR2 is LQKENI. The CDR3 nucleotides read TGTGCCAGCTCACCACCGGCAGGGGCTAACTATGGCTACACCTTC. It specifies CASSPPAGANYGYTF.

The chain has TRBV2 and TRBJ2-2; D gene ambiguous. The CDR3 loop spans 13 amino acids. V lost 4 bases, J lost 6 bases, and 9 bases lay in between. From germline, CDR1 is SNHLY and CDR2 FYNNEI. Written as DNA, the CDR3 is TGTGCCAGCAGTGCACAGTCTGCCGGGGAGCTGTTTTTT. Its translation is CASSAQSAGELFF.

The chain couples TRBV20-1 to TRBJ2-1; D remains unclear. Germline CDR1 is DFQATT and CDR2 is SNEGSKA (reference sequence). This CDR3 is 13 amino acids long. Trimming stripped 5 bases from V and 5 bases from J, with 13 bases between. The CDR3 sequence is CSAGEVSNNEQFF. DNA for the CDR3: TGCAGTGCTGGTGAGGTCTCAAACAATGAGCAGTTCTTC.

The chain is built from TRBV3-1 (or the pseudogene TRBV3-2) and TRBJ1-2; 8 nucleotides agree with TRBD1. Germline-derived CDR1 and CDR2 are LGHDT and YNNKEL (reference sequence). The CDR3 runs to 12 residues. Germline trimming cut 6 bases from V and 7 bases from J; bases unmatched to any gene: 4. The CDR3 loop reads CASSSTGVGYTF. The CDR3 DNA sequence: TGTGCCAGCAGTTCGACAGGGGTTGGCTACACCTTC.

The V gene is TRBV3-1 (or the pseudogene TRBV3-2), the J gene TRBJ1-1; TRBD1 matches 9 bases. V lost 6 bases to trimming and J lost 4 bases; unmatched junction nucleotides: 3. Germline lookup yields CDR1 LGHDT and CDR2 YNNKEL (reference sequence). This CDR3 region has 13 residues. CDR3 bases: TGTGCCAGCAGTAGGACAGGGGCCACTGAAGCTTTCTTT. As protein: CASSRTGATEAFF.

The V call is TRBV3-1 (or the pseudogene TRBV3-2), the J call TRBJ2-3; either TRBD1 or TRBD2 may supply D (5 bases each). Germline-derived CDR1 and CDR2 are LGHDT and YNNKEL (reference sequence). Trimming stripped 4 bases from V and 5 bases from J, with 13 bases between. The CDR3 is 14 residues long. This CDR3 is CASSPSGAEDTQYF. In DNA form, the CDR3 reads TGTGCCAGCAGCCCCTCCGGGGCCGAAGATACGCAGTATTTT.

This clone appeared once. The gene calls are TRBV14 and TRBJ2-2; D not certain. The CDR3 sequence is 13 residues long. Trimming removed 6 bases from V and 6 bases from J, with 11 bases in between. CDR1 is SGHDN, CDR2 FVKESK, per germline. This CDR3 reads CASRPSASGELFF. The CDR3 DNA is TGTGCCAGCAGACCAAGTGCCTCCGGGGAGCTGTTTTTT.

This clone was seen just once. The chain uses TRBV6-6 and TRBJ2-2; TRBD1 agrees at 7 bases. V gave up 6 bases and J gave up 6 bases; unmatched junction bases: 4. CDR1 and CDR2 (germline): MNHNY, SVGAGI (reference sequence). The CDR3 sequence is 13 residues long. Here the CDR3 DNA reads TGTGCCAGCAGGGGACAGTCCCCCGGGGAGCTGTTTTTT. Amino acids: CASRGQSPGELFF.

This clone was detected a few times. J is TRBJ2-2 and V is TRBV29-1; 7 bases are a match to TRBD1. The CDR3 length is 12 residues. Losses at the gene ends were 5 bases for V and 7 bases for J; bases not matched to a gene: 4. The germline V gene has CDR1 SQVTM and CDR2 ANQGSEA. For the CDR3, the DNA is TGCAGCGTTCTACAGGGGATCGGGGAGCTGTTTTTT. Encoded protein: CSVLQGIGELFF.

The rearrangement links TRBV2 to TRBJ2-7; D is undetermined. This CDR3 spans 13 amino acids. CDR1 and CDR2 from the germline V gene are SNHLY and FYNNEI. V was shortened by 1 base and J by 3 bases, with 7 bases between the two germline ends. The CDR3 loop reads CASSEVTNYEQYF. The CDR3 region has the DNA TGTGCCAGCAGTGAAGTTACAAACTACGAGCAGTACTTC.